The clone carrying this T cell receptor beta chain has just a few counts. Antigen: not known. The source of the sample is a study of beta chain features in type 1 diabetes. Study-level background: All samples together contributed almost 110,000,000 sorted cells for examination.

General observations from the study: The study found that naive, central memory and Treg TCRB repertoires appeared more similar in patients than in healthy donors. Shorter templates might be favored by PCR, equally in patients and controls. Resolution of whether HLA type affects TCRB rearrangement was not achieved here.

The V segment lost 5 bases and the J segment 1 base; nucleotides outside the gene matches: 4. The CDR3 covers 16 residues. CDR1 and CDR2 from the germline V gene are KGHSH and LQKENI. Since all of the isolated RNA was reverse transcribed, expressed TCRB transcripts were what got sequenced. Produced via immunoSEQ multiplex PCR; TCRdb's table is partial and in-frame only. The table lists about 360,000 clones, over 10% of them singletons. The receptor's source is a man aged 18-30 years in good health. This chain links TRBV18 with TRBJ2-3; 12 nucleotides line up with TRBD2. Sample: naive CD4+ T cells from blood. The CDR3 sequence: CASSGRLAGGTDTQYF. In nucleotides, the CDR3 is TGTGCCAGCTCAGGACGACTAGCGGGAGGCACAGATACGCAGTATTTT.